What follows are 20 T cell receptor beta chains derived from one specimen sequenced in a study of blood T cells in healthy people across ages. The authors ran a second PCR of about 7 to 11 cycles using a sample-barcoded 5' primer and a J-beta primer mix. TCRdb passed the 5' RACE reads through MiXCR, listing each CDR3 protein once. Among fewer than 900,000 distinct CDR3 sequences listed, 40% to 45% were seen once. The sequencing input was blood. The receptors stem from an older woman in good health.

This chain uses TRBV6-2 or TRBV6-3 with TRBJ2-5, with 7 bases identical to TRBD2. Germline CDR1 is MNHEY and CDR2 is SVGEGT. V lost 6 bases to trimming and J lost 11 bases; unmatched junction nucleotides: 12. The CDR3 is made up of 13 amino acids. This chain's CDR3 is CASRALLAQEQYF. The CDR3 DNA follows: TGTGCCAGCAGAGCATTACTAGCGCAGGAGCAGTACTTC.

This chain uses TRBV21-1 with TRBJ2-3; the table assigns TRBD1, which was not confirmed against the DNA. TRBV21-1 is a listed pseudogene. This CDR3 spans 19 amino acids. Here the CDR3 DNA reads TGTGCCAGCAGCAAAGGGGGCAAGTTTGGAGCGGAGAGCACAGATACGCAGTATTTT. It yields the protein CASSKGGKFGAESTDTQYF.

This chain connects TRBV6-2 or TRBV6-3 to TRBJ2-5, with TRBD1 identical over 7 bases. The CDR3 is 16 amino acids. CDR1 is MNHEY, CDR2 SVGEGT, per germline. Trimming at V came to 5 bases and at J to 5 bases, leaving 14 bases not matched to a gene. CDR3 nucleotides: TGTGCCAGCAGTCGACAGGGAACCTCGAATGAGGAGACCCAGTACTTC. Translation: CASSRQGTSNEETQYF.

The V call is TRBV20-1, the J call TRBJ2-6; D is perhaps TRBD1 or TRBD2 (6 bases each). Germline CDR1 DFQATT, CDR2 SNEGSKA (reference sequence). This CDR3 region has 16 residues. The V gene lost 6 bases and the J gene lost 0 bases, with 15 bases spanning the gap. The CDR3 protein is CSAGGRRSSGANVLTF. Written as DNA, the CDR3 is TGCAGTGCCGGGGGCCGGAGAAGCTCTGGGGCCAACGTCCTGACTTTC.

The chain couples TRBV12-3 or TRBV12-4 to TRBJ2-6; D remains unclear. The CDR3 has 13 residues. Trimming removed 8 bases at V and 2 bases at J, with 7 bases between. In DNA form, the CDR3 reads TGTGCCAGCTATTATCCTGGGGCCAACGTCCTGACTTTC. Its protein product is CASYYPGANVLTF.

A remark on this clonotype: One end of the junction does not line up with germline, which may come from a read error. The V and J genes are TRBV6-5 and TRBJ2-7, with D perhaps TRBD2 (5 bases). Looked up from germline, CDR1 is MNHEY and CDR2 is SVGAGI. This CDR3 contains 14 residues. CDR3 nucleotides: TGTGCCAGCAGTTACGAGGGCACTACCTACGAGCGGTACTTC. It encodes CASSYEGTTYERYF.

The chain joins TRBV20-1 to TRBJ2-7; tentatively, D is TRBD1 (6 bases). Germline CDR1 and CDR2: DFQATT and SNEGSKA (reference sequence). This CDR3 comprises 12 residues. The ends were cut back, 2 bases at V and 4 bases at J, with 9 bases in the middle. CDR3 DNA: TGCAGTGCTAGACAGGGGCCGTACGAGCAGTACTTC. Its protein is CSARQGPYEQYF.

This clonotype was seen a single time. The rearrangement links TRBV7-3 to TRBJ2-1; possibly TRBD1 or TRBD2 for D (5 bases each). The germline gives CDR1 SGHTA, CDR2 FQGTGA. The CDR3 loop spans 14 amino acids. V dropped 5 bases and J dropped 6 bases, with 14 bases sitting between them. CDR3 residues: CASSRTGPSNEQFF. The CDR3 region has the DNA TGTGCCAGCAGCCGGACGGGACCATCCAATGAGCAGTTCTTC.

The chain employs TRBV19 and TRBJ2-3, with TRBD2 matching over 7 bases. J lost 2 bases, V lost 5 bases, and 7 bases had no gene match. The CDR3 covers 15 residues. Germline CDR1 is LNHDA and CDR2 is SQIVND (reference sequence). CDR3: CASSPPGLHTDTQYF. The CDR3, as DNA: TGTGCCAGTAGTCCCCCGGGACTACACACAGATACGCAGTATTTT.

This clonotype appeared a few times. This chain links TRBV11-2 with TRBJ2-1; TRBD2 aligns across 8 bases. The CDR3 has 13 residues. Trimming cost V 4 bases and J 6 bases; bases outside gene matches: 2. Germline V gene lookup returns CDR1 SGHAT and CDR2 FQNNGV. CDR3 amino acids: CASSYGTSNEQFF. The CDR3 coding sequence is TGTGCCAGCAGCTATGGGACTAGCAATGAGCAGTTCTTC.

This clonotype came up many times. V gene TRBV5-1 combines with J gene TRBJ2-1, with TRBD2 matching 8 bases. The CDR3 extends over 15 amino acids. Germline-derived CDR1 and CDR2 are SGHRS and YFSETQ. V shed 0 bases, J shed 3 bases, and the junction held 2 bases outside the gene matches. The DNA for the CDR3 is TGCGCCAGCAGCTTGGCGGGGGGGCTCTACAATGAGCAGTTCTTC. It yields the protein CASSLAGGLYNEQFF.

V is TRBV20-1 and J is TRBJ1-2; TRBD1 matches at 9 bases. This CDR3 spans 14 amino acids. CDR1 is DFQATT and CDR2 is SNEGSKA in the germline V gene (reference sequence). V trimming: 0 bases; J trimming: 8 bases; junction bases outside the gene matches: 7. CDR3 amino acids: CSARDSGTGMGYTF. In DNA, the CDR3 is TGCAGTGCTAGAGATTCCGGGACAGGGATGGGCTACACCTTC.

This clonotype was counted between two and nine times. The CDR3 loop reads CASSFSGGAGETQYF. DNA for the CDR3: TGTGCCAGCAGCTTTAGCGGGGGGGCCGGGGAGACCCAGTACTTC. V is TRBV7-3 and J is TRBJ2-5; 11 positions agree with TRBD2. Germline V gene lookup returns CDR1 SGHTA and CDR2 FQGTGA. The CDR3 is made up of 15 amino acids. J gave up 5 bases and V 3 bases, and 5 bases lay outside the gene matches.

The gene calls are TRBV25-1 and TRBJ2-2; possible D gene TRBD2, 5 bases. Per the germline V gene, CDR1 is MGHDK and CDR2 is SYGVNS. Trimming took off 2 bases at V and 1 base at J, with 11 bases between the two ends. The CDR3 loop spans 16 amino acids. In DNA, the CDR3 is TGTGCCAGCAGTGAAGAGGGTCTGGGGAACACCGGGGAGCTGTTTTTT. It is translated as CASSEEGLGNTGELFF.

The genes are TRBV30 and TRBJ2-5; the D gene is possibly TRBD1 (5 bases). V was clipped by 1 base and J by 1 base, with 7 bases between them. The CDR3 is 13 amino acids. Germline CDR1 and CDR2: GTSNPN and SVGIG (reference sequence). Written as DNA, the CDR3 is TGTGCCTGGAGTGAGGGGCCCCAAGAGACCCAGTACTTC. Its translation is CAWSEGPQETQYF.

This clonotype has just a few counts. V usage is TRBV5-1 and J usage is TRBJ2-5; no clear D gene. Looked up from germline, CDR1 is SGHRS and CDR2 is YFSETQ. Trimming cost V 1 base and J 1 base, with 11 bases left between them. This CDR3 region has 15 residues. The CDR3, as DNA: TGCGCCAGCAGCTTGTTAGCCCGGGCCCAAGAGACCCAGTACTTC. This sequence encodes CASSLLARAQETQYF.

The V and J genes are TRBV7-9 and TRBJ2-5; D perhaps matches TRBD1 (6 bases). V lost 1 base to trimming and J lost 2 bases, with 23 bases between them. Germline CDR1 reads SEHNR; CDR2 reads FQNEAQ (reference sequence). CDR3 size: 19 residues. Here the CDR3 DNA reads TGTGCCAGCAGCTTAGGGGCCGAGGGGGAACCCGAAGGACAAGAGACCCAGTACTTC. As protein: CASSLGAEGEPEGQETQYF.

V is TRBV29-1 and J is TRBJ1-2, with no clear D. V lost 1 base and J lost 0, with 6 bases in between. The CDR3 is 13 residues long. Germline V lookup: CDR1 SQVTM, CDR2 ANQGSEA. CDR3 protein: CSVEGTSNYGYTF. The CDR3, as DNA: TGCAGCGTTGAAGGGACCTCTAACTATGGCTACACCTTC.

The chain joins TRBV5-1 to TRBJ2-5; 15 bases fit TRBD2. Germline V gene sequence: CDR1 SGHRS, CDR2 YFSETQ. The ends lost 5 bases at V and 0 bases at J; junction bases unmatched: 2. The CDR3 contains 16 residues. CDR3 sequence (DNA): TGCGCCAGCAGTTGGACTAGCGGGAGGGACCAAGAGACCCAGTACTTC. Translated, it gives CASSWTSGRDQETQYF.

There are a few counts of this clonotype. V and J are TRBV12-3 or TRBV12-4 and TRBJ2-4; D perhaps matches TRBD2 (5 bases). V shed 6 bases and J shed 7 bases, with 16 bases lying between them. The CDR3 runs 14 residues. CDR3 sequence reads: CASSPRTPFNIQYF. The CDR3 region has the DNA TGTGCCAGCAGCCCCCGGACTCCGTTTAACATTCAGTACTTC.